A single T cell receptor (beta chain) is shown here with its context. Antigen specificity is unknown. Primers for the PCR totalled 60 Vbeta and 13 Jbeta. Some clones are missing from TCRdb's copy, which holds only in-frame ones; the method was immunoSEQ multiplex PCR. This sample carries 130,000 or so clones, 70% to 85% of them seen once, and the ten largest clones take 2.5% to 3%. The data are from a study of cytomegalovirus exposure and HLA in healthy donors. Study observations and caveats: Presence/absence analyses rested on an assumption that sequencing depth was roughly uniform across donors. It was in a later analysis that TCR association rates were seen to vary by HLA locus, highest for DRB1 and lowest for HLA-C. Accounts indicate the classifier identified cytomegalovirus status with strong specificity and sensitivity. The study labeled 180 or so TCR beta chains cytomegalovirus-associated.

Germline values: CDR1 SGHRS, CDR2 YFSETQ. Germline trimming cut 2 bases from V and 5 bases from J; bases unmatched to any gene: 6. CDR3 length: 17 residues. V and J are TRBV5-1 and TRBJ2-3; 15 bases agree with TRBD2. The TCR comes from a woman in her late teens or twenties in good health and CMV-seropositive. The sample consisted of PBMCs. CDR3 bases: TGCGCCAGCAGCTTTGGGACTAGCGGGGGGCCAAGAGATACGCAGTATTTT. The encoded protein is CASSFGTSGGPRDTQYF.